Described below is a single T cell receptor (beta chain) sequence and its context. Clones were sequenced by immunoSEQ multiplex PCR, and TCRdb holds only the in-frame ones, with some missing. The sample yields about 41,000 clones, more than 70% seen once. These data belong to a study of blood T cell repertoires in COVID-19. In the study overall: T cells, B-cell-depleted T cells, or PBMCs provided the cDNA or gDNA that served as material.

This CDR3 is 14 amino acids long. Germline CDR1 reads SEHNR; CDR2 reads FQNEAQ (reference sequence). V shed 4 bases and J 2 bases; nucleotides not matched to a gene: 3. Sequenced input: peripheral blood. The clonotype originates from a human donor in a cohort sampled during active COVID-19. The V call is TRBV7-9, the J call TRBJ2-3; TRBD1 aligns across 7 bases. DNA of the CDR3: TGTGCCAGCAGCTCCACAGGGGCCACAGATACGCAGTATTTT. Translating it yields CASSSTGATDTQYF.